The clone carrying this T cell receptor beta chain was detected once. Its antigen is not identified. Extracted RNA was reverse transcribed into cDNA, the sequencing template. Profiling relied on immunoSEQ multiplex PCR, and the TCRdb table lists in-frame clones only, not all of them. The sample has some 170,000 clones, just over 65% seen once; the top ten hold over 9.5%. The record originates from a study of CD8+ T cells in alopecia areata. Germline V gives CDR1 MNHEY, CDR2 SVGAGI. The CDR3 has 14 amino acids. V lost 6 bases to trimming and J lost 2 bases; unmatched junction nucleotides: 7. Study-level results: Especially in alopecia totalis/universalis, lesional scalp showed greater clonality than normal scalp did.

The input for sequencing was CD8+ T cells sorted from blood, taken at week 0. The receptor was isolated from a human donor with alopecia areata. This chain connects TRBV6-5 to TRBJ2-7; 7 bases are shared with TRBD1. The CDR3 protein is CASRPRDSAYEQYF. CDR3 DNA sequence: TGTGCCAGCAGGCCTCGGGACAGCGCCTACGAGCAGTACTTC.